These T cell receptor beta chains were read from a single sample in a study of early T cells in non-severe SARS-CoV-2 infection. One entry per CDR3 protein results from TCRdb running MiXCR on the 5' RACE reads. The sample lists under 140,000 distinct CDR3 sequences, around 12% occurring once. The source was whole blood, collected at baseline. These receptor sequences come from an adult who was a healthcare worker with PCR-confirmed SARS-CoV-2 infection or an uninfected control (not recorded which). CDR3s include the opening cysteine and the closing phenylalanine or tryptophan. A D gene is named only where the DNA matches it firmly. Expanded clones are given a class, and other clones once, few, many or no size at all.

V,J,D,size,DNA,CDR3
TRBV7-8,TRBJ2-1,TRBD2,few,TGTGCCAGCAGCCCCCGATTGGGACTAGCGGGACGTACCAAGAACAATGAGCAGTTCTTC,CASSPRLGLAGRTKNNEQFF
TRBV5-8,TRBJ1-1,NA,many,TGTGCCAGCAGCTTAATCCCGGGACGCACTGAAGCTTTCTTT,CASSLIPGRTEAFF
TRBV18,TRBJ1-1,TRBD1,few,TGTGCCAGCTCACCGGAGGGGGCGCGATCCTCTGAAGCTTTCTTT,CASSPEGARSSEAFF
TRBV27,TRBJ1-1,TRBD1,few,TGTGCCAGCAGTTGGGCGGGACAGGTTATGAACACTGAAGCTTTCTTT,CASSWAGQVMNTEAFF
TRBV20-1,TRBJ1-2,NA,NA,TGCAGTGCTAGCGGGGGCTATGGCTACACCTTC,CSASGGYGYTF
TRBV11-2,TRBJ2-7,TRBD1,NA,TGTGCCAGCAGGCGGTCCGGGACAGGGTTTACCTACGAGCAGTACTTC,CASRRSGTGFTYEQYF
TRBV20-1,TRBJ2-6,NA,NA,TGCAGTGCTAGCGAGGGATCCTCTGGGGCCAACGTCCTGACTTTC,CSASEGSSGANVLTF
TRBV6-6,TRBJ2-3,TRBD1,few,TGTGCCAGCATTCAACAGGGGGGTCTCACAGATACGCAGTATTTT,CASIQQGGLTDTQYF
TRBV12-3/TRBV12-4,TRBJ2-5,NA,NA,TGTGCCAGCAGTTTGCAATGGCGGGACGAGACCCAGTACTTC,CASSLQWRDETQYF
TRBV7-9,TRBJ2-1,NA,many,TGTGCCAGCAGCTCAAGGGGAAGCGCTTACAATGAGCAGTTCTTC,CASSSRGSAYNEQFF
TRBV15,TRBJ1-3,TRBD1,few,TGTGCCACCAGGCCAAATCTCGGAGGGACAGGGCAAGGAAACACCATATATTTT,CATRPNLGGTGQGNTIYF
TRBV6-5,TRBJ1-6,NA,NA,TGTGCCAGCAGTTCGACAGGTTTATATTCACCCCTCCACTTT,CASSSTGLYSPLHF
TRBV28,TRBJ2-1,TRBD2,NA,TGTGCCAGCACCTCCCCGGGGGCTAGCGGGAGGGCCAACAATGAGCAGTTCTTC,CASTSPGASGRANNEQFF
TRBV3-1,TRBJ1-5,TRBD1,many,TGTGCCAGCAGCCAACAGGGGGCACGTCAGCCCCAGCATTTT,CASSQQGARQPQHF
TRBV7-2,TRBJ2-2,NA,NA,TGTGCCAGCAGTCCTCAGGGGAGCACCGGGGAGCTGTTTTTT,CASSPQGSTGELFF
TRBV6-6,TRBJ1-4,NA,few,TGTGCCAGCACCGCCCGTGGGGGGATTAATGAAAAACTGTTTTTT,CASTARGGINEKLFF
TRBV11-1,TRBJ1-1,NA,few,TGTGCCAGCAGCCAAGGGGTCGGGGTAGCGGCTGAAGCTTTCTTT,CASSQGVGVAAEAFF
TRBV6-1,TRBJ1-2,TRBD1,NA,TGTGCCAGCCGACAGGGTTCTTTTGGCTACACCTTC,CASRQGSFGYTF
TRBV7-6,TRBJ2-7,TRBD1,NA,TGTGCCAGCAGCTTAGAGGACAGGCCTATGCCCGAGCAGTACTTC,CASSLEDRPMPEQYF
TRBV12-3/TRBV12-4,TRBJ2-1,TRBD2,NA,TGTGCCAGCAGTTCGGGACTAGTAATTTCCAATGAGCAGTTCTTC,CASSSGLVISNEQFF
TRBV24-1,TRBJ2-1,TRBD2,many,TGTGCCACCAGAAAAGCGGGAGAGCACACCAATGAGCAGTTCTTC,CATRKAGEHTNEQFF
TRBV29-1,TRBJ2-1,NA,few,TGCAGCGTTGAATGGGGTGACAGGCACAATGAGCAGTTCTTC,CSVEWGDRHNEQFF
TRBV28,TRBJ2-1,NA,NA,TGTGCCACCGTGCCAGGAGGGCAGTTCTTC,CATVPGGQFF
TRBV6-5,TRBJ1-5,NA,NA,TGTGCCAGCTCCAGGGATGGGAGCAATCAGCCCCAGCATTTT,CASSRDGSNQPQHF
TRBV5-1,TRBJ2-1,NA,NA,TGCGCCAGTGGGACCGGCGAATTGCGCAATGAGCAGTTCTTC,CASGTGELRNEQFF
TRBV7-9,TRBJ2-2,TRBD1,NA,TGTGCCAGCAGCCGATACCGGGACAGACGCACCGGGGAGCTGTTTTTT,CASSRYRDRRTGELFF
TRBV11-2,TRBJ2-7,TRBD2,few,TGTGCCAGCAGCCAGAGACTAGCGGTATCCTACGAGCAGTACTTC,CASSQRLAVSYEQYF
TRBV29-1,TRBJ2-1,NA,NA,TGCAGCGTTGCCGGGGGCTCCTACAATGAGCAGTTCTTC,CSVAGGSYNEQFF
TRBV18,TRBJ2-5,NA,NA,TGTGCCAGCTCACCACCATCGAGGCTGGAGACCCAGTACTTC,CASSPPSRLETQYF
TRBV29-1,TRBJ2-5,TRBD1,NA,TGCAGCGTTGAATCTGTAACAGGGGCACAAGAGACCCAGTACTTC,CSVESVTGAQETQYF
TRBV11-1,TRBJ2-2,NA,NA,TGTGCCAGCAGCTTAGGAACCCCCGGGGAGCTGTTTTTT,CASSLGTPGELFF
TRBV6-5,TRBJ2-7,NA,NA,TGTGCCAGCATTGGCGGGTACGAGCAGTACTTC,CASIGGYEQYF
TRBV5-1,TRBJ1-4,NA,NA,TGCGCCAGTTCCGGGACGGTTAATGAAAAACTGTTTTTT,CASSGTVNEKLFF
TRBV20-1,TRBJ2-1,TRBD1,many,TGCAGTGCTAGAGATCCAGAGGGGGCAGGGGAGGAGCAGTTCTTC,CSARDPEGAGEEQFF
TRBV6-1,TRBJ1-1,TRBD1,many,TGTGCCAGCTATTTTGGACAGGGCTACACTGAAGCTTTCTTT,CASYFGQGYTEAFF
TRBV14,TRBJ2-3,NA,many,TGTGCCAGCAGCCCACGGACGGCAGATACGCAGTATTTT,CASSPRTADTQYF
TRBV7-6,TRBJ2-3,NA,many,TGTGCCAGCAGCCTTGACAGGCCCGATACGCAGTATTTT,CASSLDRPDTQYF
TRBV7-2,TRBJ2-4,NA,NA,TGTGCCAGCAGCTTCGCCCAGACTGCTATAGCCAAAAACATTCAGTACTTC,CASSFAQTAIAKNIQYF
TRBV12-3/TRBV12-4,TRBJ2-7,NA,NA,TGTGCCAGCACAGGGCATCCCTCCTACGAGCAGTACTTC,CASTGHPSYEQYF